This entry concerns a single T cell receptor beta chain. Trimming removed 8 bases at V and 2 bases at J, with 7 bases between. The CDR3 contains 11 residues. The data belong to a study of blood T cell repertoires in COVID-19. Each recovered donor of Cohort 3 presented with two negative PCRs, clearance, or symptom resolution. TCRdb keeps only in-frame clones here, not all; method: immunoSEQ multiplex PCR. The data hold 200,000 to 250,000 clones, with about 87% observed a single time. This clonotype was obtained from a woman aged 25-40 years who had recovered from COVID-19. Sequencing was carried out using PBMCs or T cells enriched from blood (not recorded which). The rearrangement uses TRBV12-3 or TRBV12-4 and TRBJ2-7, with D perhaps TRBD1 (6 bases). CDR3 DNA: TGTGCCAGCGGGGACACCTACGAGCAGTACTTC. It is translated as CASGDTYEQYF.